The sequence of this T cell receptor (beta chain) was determined in a study of Ad26.COV2.S vaccination and SARS-CoV-2 variants. Study context: Among those in the COV1001 Ad26.COV2.S trial arm was the donor. Intramuscular Ad26.COV2.S at 5x10^10 or 1x10^11 viral particles.

Specified treatment: around 19 received Ad26.COV2.S at low or high dose, single or two shots; roughly five received placebo; per-sample allocation not given. Sampling occurred on day 63 after the first vaccine or placebo injection. Boston provided a donor who was an adult aged 18-55 years. It was Wuhan-strain SARS-CoV-2 spike that the Ad26 vaccine vector expressed. Assay used: immunoSEQ multiplex PCR; TCRdb lists only in-frame clones, some missing. The sample has 300,000 to 400,000 clones; 85% are singletons. The V segment lost 1 base and the J segment 0 bases; nucleotides outside the gene matches: 8. The length of the CDR3 is 17 residues. Looked up from germline, CDR1 is SGHTA and CDR2 is FQGNSA.

Sequenced here: peripheral blood, sampled in a trial of Ad26.COV2.S vaccine versus placebo. This chain links TRBV7-2 with TRBJ2-7, with TRBD2 identical over 8 bases. This TCR was recovered from a person aged 18 to 59 who received the Ad26.COV2.S COVID-19 vaccine or a placebo. DNA for the CDR3: TGTGCCAGCAGCTTAGTCGGGCGGGGGGTTGTCTCCTACGAGCAGTACTTC. Residues: CASSLVGRGVVSYEQYF.